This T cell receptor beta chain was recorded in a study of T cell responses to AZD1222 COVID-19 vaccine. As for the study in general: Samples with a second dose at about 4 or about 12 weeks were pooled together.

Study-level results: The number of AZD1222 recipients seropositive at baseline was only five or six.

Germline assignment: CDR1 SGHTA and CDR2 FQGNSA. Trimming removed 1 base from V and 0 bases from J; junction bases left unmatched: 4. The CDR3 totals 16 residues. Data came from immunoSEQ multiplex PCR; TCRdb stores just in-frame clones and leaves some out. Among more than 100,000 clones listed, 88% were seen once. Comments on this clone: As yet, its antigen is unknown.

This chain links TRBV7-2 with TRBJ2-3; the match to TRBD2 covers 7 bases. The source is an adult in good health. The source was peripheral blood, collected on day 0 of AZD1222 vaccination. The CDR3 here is CASSLDGTTSTDTQYF. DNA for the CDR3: TGTGCCAGCAGCTTAGATGGGACTACGAGCACAGATACGCAGTATTTT. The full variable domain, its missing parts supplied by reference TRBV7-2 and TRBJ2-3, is GAGVSQSPSNKVTEKGKDVELRCDPISGHTALYWYRQSLGQGLEFLIYFQGNSAPDKSGLPSDRFSAERTGGSVSTLTIQRTQQEDSAVYLCASSLDGTTSTDTQYFGPGTRLTVL.